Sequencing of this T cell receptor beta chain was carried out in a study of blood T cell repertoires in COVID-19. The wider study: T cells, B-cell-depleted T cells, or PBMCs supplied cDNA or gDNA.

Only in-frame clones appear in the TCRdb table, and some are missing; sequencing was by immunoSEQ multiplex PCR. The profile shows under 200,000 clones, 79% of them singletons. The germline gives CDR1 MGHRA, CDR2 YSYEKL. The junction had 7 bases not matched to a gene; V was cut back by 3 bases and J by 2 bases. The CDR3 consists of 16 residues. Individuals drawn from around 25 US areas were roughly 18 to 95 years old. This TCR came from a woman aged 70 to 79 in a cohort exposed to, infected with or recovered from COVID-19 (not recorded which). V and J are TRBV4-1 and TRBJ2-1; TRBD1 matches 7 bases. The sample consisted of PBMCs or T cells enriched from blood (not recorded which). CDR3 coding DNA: TGCGCCAGCAGCCAGGGCCGGGACAGAACCTACAATGAGCAGTTCTTC. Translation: CASSQGRDRTYNEQFF.